Each of the 11 T cell receptor beta chains below was sequenced from the same sample in a study of blood T cell repertoires in COVID-19 (dated by TCRdb to 2018 to 2021). Libraries came from the immunoSEQ multiplex PCR assay. Imported from immuneACCESS, the table was reduced by TCRdb to in-frame sequences with V and J called. These copies leave out some clones; in studies compared against another copy, an unresolved V gene accounts for under half, and the cause of the remainder is not known. This sample lists 270,000 or so clones; roughly nine tenths were detected once. The ten top clones hold around 10% of the sample. The material sequenced was peripheral blood. All receptors derive from a woman under 40 with COVID-19, enrolled during active disease.

This chain joins TRBV27 and TRBJ2-2; 13 bases line up with TRBD2. V lost 9 bases and J lost 7; bases outside the gene matches: 5. From germline, CDR1 is MNHEY and CDR2 SMNVEV (reference sequence). There are 14 residues in the CDR3. The CDR3 DNA sequence: TGTGCCAGTACTAGCGGGGGGGCGATCGGGGAGCTGTTTTTT. Its protein product is CASTSGGAIGELFF.

The J gene is TRBJ2-7, the V gene TRBV3-1 (or the pseudogene TRBV3-2), with 8 bases identical to TRBD2. CDR1 is LGHDT, CDR2 YNNKEL, per germline (reference sequence). The ends lost 0 bases at V and 1 base at J; junction bases unmatched: 5. The CDR3 is made up of 16 amino acids. CDR3 loop: CASSQDQSGGSYEQYF. DNA of the CDR3: TGTGCCAGCAGCCAAGATCAGAGCGGGGGATCCTACGAGCAGTACTTC.

The genes are TRBV18 and TRBJ2-7; the match to TRBD1 covers 9 bases. This CDR3 is built from 15 residues. Unmatched junction bases numbered 5, after V lost 2 bases and J lost 3 bases. Germline lookup yields CDR1 KGHSH and CDR2 LQKENI. CDR3 region: CASSPGTGPLYEQYF. DNA for the CDR3: TGTGCCAGCTCACCAGGGACAGGGCCCCTCTACGAGCAGTACTTC.

The chain uses TRBV18 and TRBJ1-3; D is unclear. V lost 5 bases and J lost 6, with 20 bases in between. Germline values: CDR1 KGHSH, CDR2 LQKENI. The CDR3 loop spans 16 amino acids. Here the CDR3 DNA reads TGTGCCAGCTCATCCACCGAGTCACAGCTAGCAAACACCATATATTTT. Amino acids: CASSSTESQLANTIYF.

The chain uses TRBV6-5 and TRBJ1-2; D might be TRBD1 (6 bases). Trimming stripped 6 bases from V and 3 bases from J, with 11 bases between. This CDR3 spans 13 amino acids. The germline V gene has CDR1 MNHEY and CDR2 SVGAGI. The CDR3 here is CASSAGQYYGYTF. In DNA form, the CDR3 reads TGTGCCAGCAGCGCCGGACAGTACTATGGCTACACCTTC.

The gene calls are TRBV4-1 and TRBJ1-6, with D tentatively TRBD1 (5 bases). There are 15 residues in the CDR3. Germline V gene data show CDR1 as MGHRA and CDR2 as YSYEKL. V lost 1 base, J lost 10 bases, and 14 bases lay in between. The CDR3 loop is CASSQVGGKQSPLHF. The CDR3 bases are TGCGCCAGCAGCCAAGTTGGGGGGAAACAATCACCCCTCCACTTT.

V and J are TRBV7-9 and TRBJ1-6; TRBD1 is a possible D gene (6 bases). The CDR3 is made up of 16 amino acids. V lost 1 base and J 7 bases, leaving 14 bases between the germline ends. Germline V gene lookup returns CDR1 SEHNR and CDR2 FQNEAQ (reference sequence). The CDR3: CASSLVSGQFNSPLHF. DNA of the CDR3: TGTGCCAGCAGCTTAGTGTCAGGACAGTTCAATTCACCCCTCCACTTT.

The chain uses TRBV5-1 and TRBJ2-3; D is uncertain. The V end was cut by 0 bases, the J end by 5 bases, with 13 bases between. Germline CDR1 SGHRS, CDR2 YFSETQ. This CDR3 contains 15 residues. CDR3 sequence: CASSLAPQTGDTQYF. The CDR3 DNA reads TGCGCCAGCAGCTTGGCCCCCCAGACGGGAGATACGCAGTATTTT.

The gene calls are TRBV6-5 and TRBJ2-3; TRBD2 matches at 9 bases. This CDR3 comprises 14 residues. Trimming at V came to 8 bases and at J to 1 base, leaving 4 bases not matched to a gene. Germline V gene data show CDR1 as MNHEY and CDR2 as SVGAGI. CDR3 sequence reads: CASVQRGGTDTQYF. The CDR3 coding sequence is TGTGCCAGCGTTCAGCGGGGGGGCACAGATACGCAGTATTTT.

This clone was counted only a few times. CDR3 residues: CASSQDRSRGREKLFF. The CDR3 DNA follows: TGCGCCAGCAGCCAAGATCGCAGCAGGGGGCGTGAAAAACTGTTTTTT. The chain recombines TRBV4-1 with TRBJ1-4; 8 positions agree with TRBD1. Looked up from germline, CDR1 is MGHRA and CDR2 is YSYEKL. There are 16 residues in the CDR3. Trimming took 0 bases from V and 7 from J; bases not matched to a gene: 7.

This clone was seen a handful of times. The chain joins TRBV5-5 to TRBJ1-2, with D possibly TRBD1 on 5 matching bases. The ends were cut back, 4 bases at V and 8 bases at J, with 12 bases in the middle. There are 12 residues in the CDR3. The germline V gene encodes CDR1 SGHKS and CDR2 YYEKEE (reference sequence). The DNA for the CDR3 is TGTGCCAGCAGCCAGGGAGGCGAGGGCTACACCTTC. It translates to CASSQGGEGYTF.